Detailed here is one T cell receptor (beta chain). This CDR3 contains 14 residues. Germline V gene data show CDR1 as SEHNR and CDR2 as FQNEAQ (reference sequence). V lost 6 bases and J 0 bases, leaving 10 bases between the germline ends. Authors' analysis steps: Quantification of nucleated cells was approximated via reference gene primer amplification. The protocol was immunoSEQ multiplex PCR, while the TCRdb copy is restricted to in-frame clones and leaves out a portion. For V, J and clone size, that table is used; D and trimming come from the DNA. The sample holds under 110,000 clones, over 80% seen once. The data belong to a study of blood T cell repertoires in COVID-19. Study-wide context: The study drew acute and convalescent COVID-19 samples from the United States, Italy and Spain. In each case, the material was cDNA or gDNA derived from T cells, B-cell-depleted T cells, or PBMCs.

Sequencing input: peripheral blood. This TCR was recovered from a man aged 50-59 years with active COVID-19. The rearrangement links TRBV7-9 to TRBJ2-3; weak D call: TRBD2 (5 bases). The CDR3 spells CASSGLSSTDTQYF. CDR3 bases: TGTGCCAGCAGTGGACTGTCGAGCACAGATACGCAGTATTTT.